Detailed here is one T cell receptor (beta chain). Authors' analysis steps: Estimation of nucleated cell counts was performed using reference gene primer amplification. TCRdb keeps only in-frame clones here, not all; method: immunoSEQ multiplex PCR. Clonal size and the V and J genes are those of that table, whereas D and trimming came from the DNA. This sample has 150,000 to 200,000 clones; approximately 82% occur once, and the top ten carry approximately 19%. The entry originates in a study of blood T cell repertoires in COVID-19. Looking at the study overall: Collection of acute and convalescent COVID-19 samples took place in the United States, Italy and Spain. Nucleic acid was either cDNA or gDNA, and it came from T cells, B-cell-depleted T cells, or PBMCs.

The material sequenced was peripheral blood. The TCR originated in a woman in her 70s who had recovered from COVID-19.

The CDR3 sequence: CASSVVGAKDTQYF. In DNA form, the CDR3 reads TGTGCCAGCAGCGTAGTTGGGGCTAAGGATACGCAGTATTTT. This rearrangement joins TRBV9 to TRBJ2-3; D is perhaps TRBD1 (5 bases). CDR3 length: 14 amino acids. With 0 bases removed from V and 6 bases from J, the gap between germline ends came to 11 bases. CDR1 is SGDLS and CDR2 is YYNGEE in the germline V gene.